Below, 20 T cell receptor beta chains from the same sample are listed, as sequenced in a study of human T cells and chemical hapten exposure. From the RACE reads, TCRdb called clonotypes with MiXCR, one entry per CDR3 protein. The sample consists of 80,000 to 100,000 distinct CDR3 sequences, just under 9% of them appearing once. Indicated time point: healthy volunteer bleed at 2 weeks. Unfractionated whole blood was the source of the extracted total RNA. The source material was whole blood. The receptors originated from a female donor in good health. Some clones in this sample may be carry-over from other donors' samples.

V and J are TRBV3-1 and TRBJ2-4, with TRBD2 identical over 14 bases. CDR1 and CDR2 (germline): LGHDT, YNNKEL (reference sequence). After removal of 6 bases from V and 6 bases from J, the junction contained 7 bases not matched to a gene. This CDR3 contains 16 residues. The CDR3 nucleotides are TGTGCCAGCAGTCCCCCCGGACTAGCGGGAGGAAACATTCAGTACTTC. It is translated as CASSPPGLAGGNIQYF.

This clonotype was observed a handful of times. The chain couples TRBV27 to TRBJ1-2; 7 positions match TRBD1. V dropped 4 bases and J dropped 6; count of bases not matched to a gene: 5. CDR3 length: 13 amino acids. Germline V gene sequence: CDR1 MNHEY, CDR2 SMNVEV (reference sequence). The CDR3 reads CASSYNRGHGYTF. Here the CDR3 DNA reads TGTGCCAGCAGTTATAACAGGGGCCATGGCTACACCTTC.

This clonotype was seen a few times. The V and J genes are TRBV7-9 and TRBJ1-4, with D unclear. There are 14 residues in the CDR3. The germline V and J ends were trimmed by 5 bases and 7 bases, with 14 bases remaining between them. Germline assignment: CDR1 SEHNR and CDR2 FQNEAQ (reference sequence). Here the CDR3 DNA reads TGTGCCAGCAGCCAATCGATTGCCGGTGAAAAACTGTTTTTT. Translated, it gives CASSQSIAGEKLFF.

The J gene is TRBJ1-5, the V gene TRBV6-1, with D uncertain. Germline V CDR1 and CDR2: MNHNS, SASEGT. Trimming took off 0 bases at V and 2 bases at J, with 11 bases between the two ends. The CDR3 is 16 residues long. The CDR3, as DNA: TGTGCCAGCAGTGAAGCGGAAGGAGACGGCAATCAGCCCCAGCATTTT. It yields the protein CASSEAEGDGNQPQHF.

This clonotype has at least ten counts. V usage is TRBV2 and J usage is TRBJ2-1; 10 bases fit TRBD2. V dropped 10 bases and J dropped 14; count of bases not matched to a gene: 14. CDR1 is SNHLY, CDR2 FYNNEI, per germline. This CDR3 spans 13 amino acids. CDR3 sequence: CAIRASGRGAKFF. The CDR3 coding sequence is TGTGCCATCCGAGCTAGCGGGAGAGGCGCGAAGTTCTTC.

This clonotype occurred a few times. This chain joins TRBV18 and TRBJ2-5, with D possibly matching TRBD2 (6 bases). The CDR3 runs 14 residues. CDR1 is KGHSH and CDR2 is LQKENI in the germline V gene. The V end lost 6 bases, the J end lost 1 base, and 12 bases lay between the germline ends. The CDR3 DNA is TGTGCCAGCTCTCTCGGGACTCTCCAAGAGACCCAGTACTTC. Residues: CASSLGTLQETQYF.

Worth noting for this clonotype: This may come from a read error, since a much larger clone is one base off. Here the CDR3 reads CASSWTSGSETQYF. CDR3 DNA: TGTGCCAGCAGTTGGACTAGCGGGAGTGAGACCCAGTACTTC. The V gene is TRBV6-2 or TRBV6-3, the J gene TRBJ2-5; 13 bases are shared with TRBD2. The CDR3 is 14 amino acids. The J segment lost 5 bases and the V segment lost 4 bases, leaving 1 base of the junction unmatched. Germline V gives CDR1 MNHEY, CDR2 SVGEGT.

This clonotype showed up many times. The chain is built from TRBV12-3 or TRBV12-4 and TRBJ2-1, with TRBD2 matching over 9 bases. Trimming took 3 bases from V and 8 from J; bases not matched to a gene: 8. This CDR3 is built from 15 residues. The CDR3 loop reads CASSFSGGRAYEQFF. The CDR3 DNA reads as TGTGCCAGCAGTTTCTCTGGCGGGAGGGCCTATGAGCAGTTCTTC.

This clonotype was seen many times. The genes are TRBV12-5 and TRBJ2-5; D is possibly TRBD1 (5 bases). With 10 bases removed from V and 3 bases from J, the gap between germline ends came to 18 bases. The length of the CDR3 is 14 residues. Germline V lookup: CDR1 LGHNT, CDR2 FRNRAP. This CDR3 is CATSFPATEETQYF. As DNA, the CDR3 is TGTGCTACCTCTTTCCCCGCGACAGAAGAGACCCAGTACTTC.

This clonotype was seen a handful of times. J is TRBJ2-3 and V is TRBV2; TRBD2 agrees at 8 bases. Germline assignment: CDR1 SNHLY and CDR2 FYNNEI. With 5 bases clipped from V and 0 bases from J, the junction kept 7 bases outside the gene matches. The length of the CDR3 is 16 residues. CDR3 in DNA: TGTGCCAGCAGTCCTATAGCGGGATCTAGCACAGATACGCAGTATTTT. It encodes CASSPIAGSSTDTQYF.

This clonotype occurred a few times. This chain connects TRBV19 to TRBJ2-2, with D perhaps TRBD1 (5 bases). V shed 5 bases and J shed 0 bases, with 7 bases lying between them. CDR3 length equals 14 residues. CDR1 LNHDA and CDR2 SQIVND come from the germline V gene (reference sequence). The CDR3 nucleotides are TGTGCCAGTAGTCAGGGCACGAACACCGGGGAGCTGTTTTTT. Encoded protein: CASSQGTNTGELFF. Filled out from reference TRBV19 and TRBJ2-2, the complete variable domain reads DGGITQSPKYLFRKEGQNVTLSCEQNLNHDAMYWYRQDPGQGLRLIYYSQIVNDFQKGDIAEGYSVSREKKESFPLTVTSAQKNPTAFYLCASSQGTNTGELFFGEGSRLTVL.

To note about this clonotype: Since a much larger clone is just one base distant, this may be a read error. CDR3 sequence reads: CASSLEGPYEQCF. As DNA, the CDR3 is TGTGCCAGCAGTTTGGAGGGGCCCTACGAGCAGTGCTTC. V gene TRBV12-3 or TRBV12-4 combines with J gene TRBJ2-7, with D possibly being TRBD2 (6 bases). The CDR3 sequence is 13 residues long.

In the case of this clonotype: A much larger clone differs from this one at a single base, so this may be a read error. The chain has TRBV6-2 or TRBV6-3 and TRBJ2-7, with unresolved D. V lost 6 bases and J 7 bases, leaving 19 bases between the germline ends. The V gene's germline CDR1 is MNHEY and CDR2 SVGEGT. The CDR3 has 14 amino acids. CDR3 coding DNA: TGTGCCAGCAGCTCCAGGCCAGTCCTCGGGGAGCAGTACTTC. Protein product: CASSSRPVLGEQYF.

The CDR3 region has the DNA TGTGCCAGCAGCCAGGACCTAACTACCTACAATGAGCAGTTCTTC. Its protein is CASSQDLTTYNEQFF. The chain is built from TRBV3-1 and TRBJ2-1; D not resolved. V lost 3 bases, J lost 2 bases, and 11 bases lay in between. CDR3 length: 15 amino acids. Germline V gene data show CDR1 as LGHDT and CDR2 as YNNKEL (reference sequence).

There are many counts of this clonotype. The chain has TRBV2 and TRBJ2-3; TRBD2 agrees at 11 bases. Trimming cost V 6 bases and J 2 bases; bases outside gene matches: 16. The CDR3 runs to 19 residues. Germline loops: CDR1 SNHLY, CDR2 FYNNEI. The CDR3 DNA sequence: TGTGCCAGCAGCGCTACGACTACTAGCGGGAGCCCTCACACAGATACGCAGTATTTT. This codes for CASSATTTSGSPHTDTQYF.

This clonotype was seen more than once but under ten times. This CDR3 reads CASSQDSRRQYF. The CDR3, as DNA: TGTGCCAGCTCCCAGGACTCCCGGCGCCAGTACTTC. J is TRBJ2-5 and V is TRBV27; the D gene is possibly TRBD2 (5 bases). The CDR3 runs to 12 residues. Trimming took 8 bases from V and 10 from J, leaving 17 bases between them. The germline CDR1 and CDR2 sequences are MNHEY and SMNVEV (reference sequence).

The rearrangement links TRBV28 to TRBJ1-2, with 7 bases fitting TRBD1. With V trimmed by 5 bases and J by 0 bases, 21 bases remained unmatched. Germline assignment: CDR1 MDHEN and CDR2 SYDVKM. This CDR3 is built from 20 residues. CDR3 in DNA: TGTGCCAGCAGTCGGGACAGCGGCCCAGGGGTCCCTAATGCTAACTATGGCTACACCTTC. Its protein product is CASSRDSGPGVPNANYGYTF.

V is TRBV6-5 and J is TRBJ1-4; D is unresolved. The ends were cut back, 2 bases at V and 0 bases at J, with 7 bases in the middle. Germline CDR1 reads MNHEY; CDR2 reads SVGAGI. This CDR3 region has 15 residues. The CDR3 protein is CASSYTGTTNEKLFF. The DNA of the CDR3 is TGTGCCAGCAGTTACACGGGAACAACTAATGAAAAACTGTTTTTT.

This clonotype has just a few counts. This rearrangement joins TRBV7-9 to TRBJ2-3, with 7 bases lining up with TRBD2. CDR1 and CDR2 from the germline V gene are SEHNR and FQNEAQ (reference sequence). Germline trimming cut 4 bases from V and 4 bases from J; bases unmatched to any gene: 11. The CDR3 runs 16 residues. CDR3 residues: CASSSLAEAGSDTQYF. The DNA for the CDR3 is TGTGCCAGCAGCTCCCTAGCGGAAGCTGGGTCAGATACGCAGTATTTT.

The rearrangement joins TRBV5-1 to TRBJ1-1; D is perhaps TRBD1 (5 bases). The CDR3 loop spans 15 amino acids. Deletions cut 2 bases from V and 5 bases from J, with 16 bases between. Germline V gene lookup returns CDR1 SGHRS and CDR2 YFSETQ. For the CDR3, the DNA is TGCGCCAGCAGCTTCAGGGCAGACAGTGGGACTGAAGCTTTCTTT. Protein sequence: CASSFRADSGTEAFF.